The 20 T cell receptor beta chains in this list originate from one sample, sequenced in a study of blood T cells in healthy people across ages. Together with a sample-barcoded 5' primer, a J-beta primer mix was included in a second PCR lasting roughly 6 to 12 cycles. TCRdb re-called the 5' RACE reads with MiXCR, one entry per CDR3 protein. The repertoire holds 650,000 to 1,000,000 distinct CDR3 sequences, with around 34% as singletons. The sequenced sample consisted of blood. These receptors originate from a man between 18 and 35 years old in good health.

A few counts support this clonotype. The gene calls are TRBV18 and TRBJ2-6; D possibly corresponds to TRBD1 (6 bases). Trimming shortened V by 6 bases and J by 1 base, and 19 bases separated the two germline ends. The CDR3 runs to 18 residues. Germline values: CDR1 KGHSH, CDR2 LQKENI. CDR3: CASSPRTAVISGANVLTF. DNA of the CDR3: TGTGCCAGCTCCCCGAGGACAGCGGTTATTTCTGGGGCCAACGTCCTGACTTTC.

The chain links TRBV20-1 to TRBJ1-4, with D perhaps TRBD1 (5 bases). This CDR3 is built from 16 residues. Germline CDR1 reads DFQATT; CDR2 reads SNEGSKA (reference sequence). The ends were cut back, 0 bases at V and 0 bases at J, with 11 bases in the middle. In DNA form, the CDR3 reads TGCAGTGCTAGAGAACACAGGTCAACAACTAATGAAAAACTGTTTTTT. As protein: CSAREHRSTTNEKLFF.

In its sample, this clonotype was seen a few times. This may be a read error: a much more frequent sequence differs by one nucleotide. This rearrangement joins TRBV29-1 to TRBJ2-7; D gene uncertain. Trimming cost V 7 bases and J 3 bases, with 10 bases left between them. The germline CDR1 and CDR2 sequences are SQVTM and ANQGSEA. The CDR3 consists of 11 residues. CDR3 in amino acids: CSGRLDYEQYF. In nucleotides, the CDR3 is TGCAGCGGAAGGCTCGACTACGAGCAGTACTTC.

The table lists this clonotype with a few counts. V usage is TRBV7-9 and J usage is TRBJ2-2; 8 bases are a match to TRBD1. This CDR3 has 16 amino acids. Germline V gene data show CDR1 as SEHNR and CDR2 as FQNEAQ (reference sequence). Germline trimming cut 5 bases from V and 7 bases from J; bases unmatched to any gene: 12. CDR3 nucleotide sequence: TGTGCCAGCAGCCATCCGGACAGGGTAAAGGGCGGGGAGCTGTTTTTT. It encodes CASSHPDRVKGGELFF.

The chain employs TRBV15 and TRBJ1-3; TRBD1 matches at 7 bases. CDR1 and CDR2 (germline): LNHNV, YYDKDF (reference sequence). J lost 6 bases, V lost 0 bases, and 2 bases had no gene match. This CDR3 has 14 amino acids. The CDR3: CATSRDRGTNTIYF. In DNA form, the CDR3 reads TGTGCCACCAGCAGAGACAGGGGGACAAACACCATATATTTT. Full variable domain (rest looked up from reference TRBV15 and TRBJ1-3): DAMVIQNPRYQVTQFGKPVTLSCSQTLNHNVMYWYQQKSSQAPKLLFHYYDKDFNNEADTPDNFQSRRPNTSFCFLDIRSPGLGDTAMYLCATSRDRGTNTIYFGEGSWLTVV.

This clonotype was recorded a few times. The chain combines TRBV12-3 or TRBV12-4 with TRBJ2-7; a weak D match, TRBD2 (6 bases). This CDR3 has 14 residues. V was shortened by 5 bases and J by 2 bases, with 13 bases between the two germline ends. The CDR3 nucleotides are TGTGCCAGCAGTCGAGCGGGTCCACCCTACGAGCAGTACTTC. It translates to CASSRAGPPYEQYF.

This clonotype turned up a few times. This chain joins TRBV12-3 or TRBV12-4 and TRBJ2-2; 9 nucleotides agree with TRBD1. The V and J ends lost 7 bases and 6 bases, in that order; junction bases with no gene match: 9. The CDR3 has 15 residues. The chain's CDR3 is CASTPDRGLPGELFF. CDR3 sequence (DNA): TGTGCCAGCACCCCGGACAGGGGACTACCCGGGGAGCTGTTTTTT.

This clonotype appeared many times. CDR3 in amino acids: CAISQDRDSLGNYGYTF. CDR3 coding DNA: TGTGCCATCAGTCAAGACAGGGACAGTCTAGGAAACTATGGCTACACCTTC. This chain uses TRBV10-3 with TRBJ1-2, with 7 bases that match TRBD1. The germline V gene has CDR1 ENHRY and CDR2 SYGVKD. Germline trimming cut 5 bases from V and 2 bases from J; bases unmatched to any gene: 14. The CDR3 totals 17 residues.

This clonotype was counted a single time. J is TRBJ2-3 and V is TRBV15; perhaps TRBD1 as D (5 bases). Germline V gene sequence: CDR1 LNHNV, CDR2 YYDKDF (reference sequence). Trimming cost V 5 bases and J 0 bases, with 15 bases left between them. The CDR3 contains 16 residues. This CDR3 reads CATSVGRYSSTDTQYF. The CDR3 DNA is TGTGCCACCAGCGTGGGGCGATACTCTAGCACAGATACGCAGTATTTT.

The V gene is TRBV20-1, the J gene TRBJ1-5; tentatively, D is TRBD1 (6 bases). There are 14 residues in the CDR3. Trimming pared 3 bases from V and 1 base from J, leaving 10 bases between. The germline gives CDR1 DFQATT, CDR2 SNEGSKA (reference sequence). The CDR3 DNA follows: TGCAGTGCTAGCCAGGGGTTGAGCAATCAGCCCCAGCATTTT. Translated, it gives CSASQGLSNQPQHF.

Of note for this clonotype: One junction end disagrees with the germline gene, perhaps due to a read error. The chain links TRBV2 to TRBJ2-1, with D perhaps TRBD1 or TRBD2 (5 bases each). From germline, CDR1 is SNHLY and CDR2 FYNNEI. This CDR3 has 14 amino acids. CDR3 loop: CARSGRDVYNEQFF. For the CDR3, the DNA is TGTGCCCGCAGTGGAAGGGACGTCTACAATGAGCAGTTCTTC.

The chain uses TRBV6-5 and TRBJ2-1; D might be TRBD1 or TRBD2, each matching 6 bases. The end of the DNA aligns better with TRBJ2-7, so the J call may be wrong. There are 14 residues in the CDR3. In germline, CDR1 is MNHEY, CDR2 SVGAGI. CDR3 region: CASGPGDFYNEQYF. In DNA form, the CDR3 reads TGTGCCAGTGGCCCAGGGGACTTCTACAATGAGCAGTACTTC.

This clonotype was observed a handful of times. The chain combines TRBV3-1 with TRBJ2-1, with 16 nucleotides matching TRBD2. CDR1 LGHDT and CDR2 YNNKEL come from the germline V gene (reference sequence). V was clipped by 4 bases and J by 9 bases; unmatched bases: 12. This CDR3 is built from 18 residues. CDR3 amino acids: CASSPVFGTSGGAGEQFF. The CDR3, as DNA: TGTGCCAGCAGCCCAGTATTCGGGACTAGCGGGGGGGCCGGTGAGCAGTTCTTC.

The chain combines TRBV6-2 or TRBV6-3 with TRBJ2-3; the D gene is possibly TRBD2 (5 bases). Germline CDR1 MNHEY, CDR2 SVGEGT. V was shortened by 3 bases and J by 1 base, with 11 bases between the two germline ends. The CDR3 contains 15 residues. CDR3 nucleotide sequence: TGTGCCAGCAGTTATGGACGAGCGGGCACAGATACGCAGTATTTT. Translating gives CASSYGRAGTDTQYF.

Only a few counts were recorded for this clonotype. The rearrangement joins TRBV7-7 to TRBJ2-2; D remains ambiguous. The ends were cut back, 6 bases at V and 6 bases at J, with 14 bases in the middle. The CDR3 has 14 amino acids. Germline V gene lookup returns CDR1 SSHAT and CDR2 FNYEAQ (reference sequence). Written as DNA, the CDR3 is TGTGCCAGCAGTTTAAATTTGAGTCCCGGGGAGCTGTTTTTT. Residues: CASSLNLSPGELFF.

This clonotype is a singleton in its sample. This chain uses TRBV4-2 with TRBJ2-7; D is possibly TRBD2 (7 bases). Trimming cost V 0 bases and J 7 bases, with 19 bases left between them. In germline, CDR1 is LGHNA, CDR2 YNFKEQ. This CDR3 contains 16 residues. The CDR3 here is CASSQDTGGLYNEQYF. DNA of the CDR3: TGTGCCAGCAGCCAAGATACGGGGGGCCTATACAATGAGCAGTACTTC.

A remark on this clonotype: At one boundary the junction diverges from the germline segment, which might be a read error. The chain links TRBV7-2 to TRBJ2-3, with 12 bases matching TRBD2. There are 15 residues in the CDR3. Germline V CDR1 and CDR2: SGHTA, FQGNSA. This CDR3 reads CASSQGLAGRDTQYF. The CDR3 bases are TGCGCCAGCAGCCAAGGACTAGCGGGGAGAGATACGCAGTATTTT.

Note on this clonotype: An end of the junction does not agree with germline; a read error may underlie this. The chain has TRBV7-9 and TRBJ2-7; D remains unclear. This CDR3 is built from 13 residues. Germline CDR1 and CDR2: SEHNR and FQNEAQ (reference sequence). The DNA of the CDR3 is TGTGCCAGCAGCTTTGATAGCTCCTACGGGCAGTACTTC. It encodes CASSFDSSYGQYF.

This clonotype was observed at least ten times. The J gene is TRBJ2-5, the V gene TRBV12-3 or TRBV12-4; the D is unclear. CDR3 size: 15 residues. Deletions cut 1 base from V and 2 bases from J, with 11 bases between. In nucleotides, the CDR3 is TGTGCCAGCAGTTTAGAGTCAACGACGCAAGAGACCCAGTACTTC. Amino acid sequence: CASSLESTTQETQYF.

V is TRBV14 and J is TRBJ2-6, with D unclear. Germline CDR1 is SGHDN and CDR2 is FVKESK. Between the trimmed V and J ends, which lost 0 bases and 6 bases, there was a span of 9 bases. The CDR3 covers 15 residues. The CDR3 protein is CASSQDRIKANVLTF. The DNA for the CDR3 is TGTGCCAGCAGCCAAGATAGGATAAAGGCCAACGTCCTGACTTTC.